This entry lists 4 T cell receptor beta chains sequenced from one sample in a study of blood T cells in healthy people across ages. Primed by a sample-barcoded 5' primer and a J-beta primer mix, a second PCR proceeded for roughly 6 to 12 cycles. TCRdb processed the 5' RACE reads anew with MiXCR; each CDR3 protein has one entry. The top ten hold about 22% of the sample, which has some 690,000 distinct CDR3 sequences, about 20% seen once. Sequenced material: blood. These receptors originate from a man between 65 and 85 years old in good health.

This CDR3 reads CASSYRGLDPSGANVLTF. The CDR3 DNA reads TGTGCCAGCAGTTACAGGGGACTGGACCCATCTGGGGCCAACGTCCTGACTTTC. The chain employs TRBV6-2 or TRBV6-3 and TRBJ2-6, with D possibly being TRBD2 (6 bases). Germline CDR1 and CDR2: MNHEY and SVGEGT. With 2 bases removed from V and 1 base from J, the gap between germline ends came to 15 bases. The CDR3 has 18 amino acids.

This clonotype was found many times. This chain links TRBV7-2 with TRBJ2-1; 9 nucleotides match TRBD2. The CDR3 is 14 residues long. Per germline, CDR1 SGHTA and CDR2 FQGNSA. V dropped 0 bases and J dropped 10; count of bases not matched to a gene: 4. The CDR3 coding sequence is TGTGCCAGCAGCTTAGCTCTAGCGGGACGGGAGCAGTTCTTC. Translation: CASSLALAGREQFF.

V and J are TRBV20-1 and TRBJ2-3; the match to TRBD2 covers 9 bases. The length of the CDR3 is 20 residues. Germline lookup yields CDR1 DFQATT and CDR2 SNEGSKA (reference sequence). With 0 bases clipped from V and 0 bases from J, the junction kept 16 bases outside the gene matches. The CDR3 loop is CSARDIFSASGVDSTDTQYF. CDR3 nucleotides: TGCAGTGCTAGAGATATTTTCTCGGCTAGCGGGGTGGATAGCACAGATACGCAGTATTTT.

This clonotype has a handful of counts. This sequence joins TRBV7-9 and TRBJ1-6, with D perhaps TRBD1 (5 bases). There are 15 residues in the CDR3. V was pared by 1 base and J by 7 bases, with 11 bases between. CDR1 is SEHNR, CDR2 FQNEAQ, per germline (reference sequence). CDR3 sequence reads: CASSLVGGVNSPLHF. In DNA, the CDR3 is TGTGCCAGCAGCTTAGTCGGGGGTGTGAATTCACCCCTCCACTTT.